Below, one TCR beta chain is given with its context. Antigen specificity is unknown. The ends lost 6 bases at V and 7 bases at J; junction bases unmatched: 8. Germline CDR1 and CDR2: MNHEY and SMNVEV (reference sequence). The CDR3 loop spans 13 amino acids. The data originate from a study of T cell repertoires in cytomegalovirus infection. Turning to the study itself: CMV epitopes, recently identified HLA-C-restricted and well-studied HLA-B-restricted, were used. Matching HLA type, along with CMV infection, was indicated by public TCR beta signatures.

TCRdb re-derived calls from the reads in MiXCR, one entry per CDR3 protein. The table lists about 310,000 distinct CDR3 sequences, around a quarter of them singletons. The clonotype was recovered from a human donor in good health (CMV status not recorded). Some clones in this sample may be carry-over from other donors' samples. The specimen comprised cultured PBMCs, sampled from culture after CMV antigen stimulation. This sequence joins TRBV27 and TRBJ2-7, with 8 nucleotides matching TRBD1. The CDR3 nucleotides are TGTGCCAGCAGAGGACAGGGCAAGGGGGAGCAGTACTTC. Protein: CASRGQGKGEQYF.